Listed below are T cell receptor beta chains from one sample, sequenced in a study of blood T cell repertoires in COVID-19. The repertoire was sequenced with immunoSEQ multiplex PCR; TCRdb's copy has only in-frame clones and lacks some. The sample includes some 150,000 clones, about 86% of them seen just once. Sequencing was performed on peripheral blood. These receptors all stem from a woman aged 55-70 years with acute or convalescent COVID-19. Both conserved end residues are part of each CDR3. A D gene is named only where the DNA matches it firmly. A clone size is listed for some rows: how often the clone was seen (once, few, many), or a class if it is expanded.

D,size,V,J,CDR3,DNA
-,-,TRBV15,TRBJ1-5,CATSRDYDRFFQPQHF,TGTGCCACCAGCAGAGATTATGACAGGTTCTTTCAGCCCCAGCATTTT
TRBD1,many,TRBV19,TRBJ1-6,CASTPTGERSPLHF,TGTGCCAGTACTCCGACAGGGGAGAGATCACCCCTCCACTTT
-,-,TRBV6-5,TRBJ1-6,CASSFTGSPLHF,TGTGCCAGCAGTTTTACAGGCTCACCCCTCCACTTT
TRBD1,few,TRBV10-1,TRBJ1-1,CASSGPGQGPDEAFF,TGCGCCAGCAGTGGTCCGGGACAGGGACCCGATGAAGCTTTCTTT
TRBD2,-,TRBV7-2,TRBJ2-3,CASSGGTSGGTLQYF,TGTGCCAGCAGCGGAGGGACTAGCGGGGGGACCCTGCAGTATTTT
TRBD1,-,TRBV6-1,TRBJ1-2,CASSERTGSYGYTF,TGTGCCAGCAGTGAGAGGACAGGGTCCTATGGCTACACCTTC
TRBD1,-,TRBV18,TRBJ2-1,CASSSQGASDNEQFF,TGTGCCAGCTCATCACAGGGGGCATCCGACAATGAGCAGTTCTTC
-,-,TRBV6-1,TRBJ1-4,CASSERSPNEKLFF,TGTGCCAGCAGTGAGCGATCACCTAATGAAAAACTGTTTTTT
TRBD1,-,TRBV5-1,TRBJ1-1,CASSSTGGEGTEAFF,TGCGCCAGCAGCTCGACAGGGGGAGAAGGCACTGAAGCTTTCTTT
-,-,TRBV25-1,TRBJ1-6,CASGTGQRGSPLHF,TGTGCCAGCGGGACGGGACAACGCGGGTCACCCCTCCACTTT
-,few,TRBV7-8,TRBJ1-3,CASSYGQISGNTIYF,TGTGCCAGCAGCTACGGACAGATCTCTGGAAACACCATATATTTT
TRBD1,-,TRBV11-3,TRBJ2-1,CASSLGDRDPNEQFF,TGTGCCAGCAGCTTAGGGGACAGGGACCCCAATGAGCAGTTCTTC
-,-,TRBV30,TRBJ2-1,CAWSHGGEQFF,TGTGCCTGGAGTCATGGAGGTGAGCAGTTCTTC
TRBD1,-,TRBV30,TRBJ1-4,CAWSEGQGVEKLFF,TGTGCCTGGAGTGAGGGACAGGGGGTTGAAAAACTGTTTTTT
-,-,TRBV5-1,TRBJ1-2,CASSPLGDSLKDGYTF,TGCGCCAGCAGCCCCCTGGGGGACTCTCTAAAGGATGGCTACACCTTC
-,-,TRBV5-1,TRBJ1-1,CASSWLGQANREAFF,TGCGCCAGCAGCTGGCTCGGCCAGGCCAACAGGGAAGCTTTCTTT
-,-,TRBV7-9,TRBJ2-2,CASSRRALNTGELFF,TGTGCCAGCAGCCGCAGGGCTCTGAACACCGGGGAGCTGTTTTTT